This T cell receptor beta chain was obtained from a study of blood T cell repertoires in COVID-19 (dated by TCRdb to the early 2020s). At the level of the whole study: Collaborator samples came from the United States, Italy and Spain and covered acute and convalescent phases of COVID-19. HLA class I and class II types, where available, came from metadata supplied by the sample provider rather than from assay-based typing. The repertoires were made available in a free public database intended to serve as a resource for research on the immune response to SARS-CoV-2. The dataset comprised deeply sampled blood TCRbeta repertoires from subjects exposed to, actively infected with, or recovered from COVID-19. The samples were drawn from two sources: the first 160 participants of the ongoing ImmuneRACE study, and over 1,000 subjects contributed by 6 global collaborators. The sample metadata nearly always contained a de-identified subject ID, COVID-19 status, age in years and sex. The prospective study material was composed of cDNA or gDNA derived from T cells, B-cell-depleted T cells, or PBMCs. Results and caveats for the whole study, not just this receptor: Clinical and demographic metadata were provided uncurated, with the amount varying by source and participant.

TCRbeta CDR3 regions were amplified from genomic DNA by means of the immunoSEQ Assay, a bias-controlled multiplex PCR. Concerning the study's data processing: The number of nucleated cells in each sample was estimated by amplification of reference gene primers within the assay. Sequence reads were collapsed and filtered to measure the absolute abundance of every unique TCRbeta CDR3 rearrangement. For each sample, productive Simpson clonality was calculated by taking the square root of Simpson's diversity index across productive rearrangements. TCRdb took this table from immuneACCESS and kept in-frame rearrangements with V and J called. Such tables lack part of the clones; where checked against another copy, unresolved V genes explain under half of the gap, and the rest is unexplained. V and J calls plus clone size are reproduced from that table; the DNA served to infer D and trimming. The sample yields roughly 300,000 clones; around 90% were counted once. The ten largest clones add up to about 1.1% of the sample.

Of note for this clone: Its antigen is still unknown. Per-nucleotide qualities are absent, and no much larger clonotype sits a single base away.

In the prospective study, participants were about 18 to 95 years old, resided in 24 geographic areas of the United States, and were enrolled through a virtual design. To assign participants to cohorts, the prospective study relied on clinical history that participants themselves reported in a screening survey and a study questionnaire. Recovered participants in ImmuneRACE Cohort 3 were defined by two consecutive negative NP/OP PCR tests, clearance by a healthcare professional, or resolution of symptoms. Mobile phlebotomists in the prospective study collected whole blood, serum and a nasopharyngeal or oropharyngeal swab from every participant. Additional blood draws and questionnaires over an approximately two-month period could optionally be provided by prospective study participants. Before DNA extraction, blood samples from the prospective study were shipped at room temperature or frozen. Spanning cysteine to phenylalanine, the CDR3 consists of 15 amino acids. CDR3 DNA only is kept here, 45 bases in frame from base 1. V loses 6 bases, J loses 4 bases, and the germline ends lie 16 bases apart. Reading the germline V gene gives CDR1 MDHEN and CDR2 SYDVKM.

Sequencing input: PBMCs or T cells enriched from blood (not recorded which). The receptor was isolated from a woman in her 30s who had recovered from COVID-19. The chain is made from TRBV28 and TRBJ2-1; a tentative D call is TRBD1 (5 bases match). The CDR3 here reads CASSISWSGYNEQFF. The nucleotides read TGTGCCAGCAGCATTAGTTGGTCAGGGTACAATGAGCAGTTCTTC.